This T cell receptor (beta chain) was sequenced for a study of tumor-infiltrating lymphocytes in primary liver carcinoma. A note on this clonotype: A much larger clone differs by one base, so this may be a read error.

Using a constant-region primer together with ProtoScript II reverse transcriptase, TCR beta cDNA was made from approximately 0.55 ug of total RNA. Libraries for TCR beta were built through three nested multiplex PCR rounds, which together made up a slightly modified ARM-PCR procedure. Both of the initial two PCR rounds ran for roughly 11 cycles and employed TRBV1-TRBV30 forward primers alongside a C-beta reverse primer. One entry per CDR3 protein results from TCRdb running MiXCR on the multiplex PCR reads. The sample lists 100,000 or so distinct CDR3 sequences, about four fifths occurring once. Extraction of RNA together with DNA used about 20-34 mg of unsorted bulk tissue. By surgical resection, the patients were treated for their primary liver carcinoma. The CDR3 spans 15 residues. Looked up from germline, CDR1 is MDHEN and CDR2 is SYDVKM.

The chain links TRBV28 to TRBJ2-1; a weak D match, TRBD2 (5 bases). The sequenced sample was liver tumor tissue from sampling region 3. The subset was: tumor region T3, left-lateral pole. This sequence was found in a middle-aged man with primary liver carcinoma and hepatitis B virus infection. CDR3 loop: CASRPSGRSYNERFF. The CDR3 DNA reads TGTGCCAGCAGGCCCAGCGGCCGCTCCTACAATGAGCGGTTCTTC.